This T cell receptor beta chain was identified in a study of cytomegalovirus exposure and HLA in healthy donors. The study's findings and limits: On later analysis, the bulk of CMV-associated TCR beta chains appeared to be HLA-restricted.

Worth noting for this clone: Its antigen is still unknown.

In the PCR, 60 Vbeta and 13 Jbeta primers were used. Method: immunoSEQ multiplex PCR; TCRdb's copy keeps in-frame clones and lacks some. The sample records around 150,000 clones, 60% to 80% being singletons. Sequencing was carried out using PBMCs. The source of this sequence is a woman in her thirties or forties in good health and CMV-seropositive.

CDR3 amino acids: CASSIISGRYSYNEQFF. CDR3 bases: TGTGCCAGTAGTATAATCAGCGGGAGGTACTCCTACAATGAGCAGTTCTTC. The chain employs TRBV19 and TRBJ2-1, with 9 bases lining up with TRBD2. The trim removed 2 bases at V and 0 bases at J, leaving 5 bases unmatched. Germline V CDR1 and CDR2: LNHDA, SQIVND (reference sequence). The CDR3 has 17 residues.